What follows is one T cell receptor (beta chain) and its context. The antigen it binds to is not known. The input lacks base qualities; no much larger clone sits a single base away. For sequencing, an Illumina HiSeq 1500 was employed. TCRdb trimmed public reads at Q25 via fastp, called clones via MiXCR and kept in-frame beta chains. Every entry covers one CDR3 protein and lists the most common genes and DNA from its rows. Across this sample there are 700,000 to 850,000 distinct CDR3 sequences, with 32% seen only once. Roughly an eighth of the sample rests with the top ten. Looking up the germline V gene yields CDR1 SGHVS and CDR2 FQNEAQ. V loses 5 bases at its end and J loses 5 bases; junction bases beyond the gene matches: 3. From the cysteine up to the phenylalanine, the CDR3 has a length of 15 residues. Here the CDR3 DNA is all that survives: 45 bases in frame from base 1. The data belong to a study of T cell repertoires in cytomegalovirus infection (dated by TCRdb to 2018 to 2020). Looking at the study overall: Alongside well-studied HLA-B-restricted epitopes, the peptide stimulations were aimed at recently identified HLA-C-restricted CMV epitopes, whose presentation resists viral immunomodulation. Donor HLA type was relevant to the analysis, because carriage of CMV infection together with the matching HLA type was indicated by public TCR beta signatures. Overall study results and their limits: The ex vivo response was dominated by HLA-C-restricted CMV-specific TCR beta clonotypes, and the single most frequent clonotype in two of eight donors was supplied by these HLA-C-restricted clonotypes. In both this cohort and an independent cohort of several hundred donors, the cumulative frequency of public TCR beta family members distinguished carriers of CMV infection plus the relevant HLA type.

The intended sense of this specimen's treatment or condition label: in vitro stimulation with specific CMV peptide epitopes to enrich CMV-specific T cells. The material was cultured CD8+ T cells from PBMCs, obtained from culture after CMV antigen stimulation. This chain joins TRBV7-8 to TRBJ1-6; TRBD1 matches 10 bases in the middle. The clonotype was recovered from a human donor in good health (CMV status not recorded). Some clones in this sample may be carry-over from other donors' samples. The bases read TGTGCCAGCAGCGGGGGACAGGGGCATAATTCACCCCTCCACTTT. Translation gives CASSGGQGHNSPLHF.